A selection of T cell receptor beta chains follows, all from one sample in a study of T cell responses to AZD1222 COVID-19 vaccine. The table came from immunoSEQ multiplex PCR; TCRdb's copy has only in-frame clones and leaves some out. Of 100,000 or so clones detected, approximately 91% appear once; the ten largest clones hold around 4.3%. Sample: peripheral blood, taken on day 0 of AZD1222 vaccination. These receptors were collected from an adult in good health. CDR3s include the opening cysteine and the closing phenylalanine or tryptophan. The D gene is left open where the match is weak. Some rows mark clone size as missing; the rest say once, few, many or name a class of expanded clone.

j_gene,abundance,d_gene,v_gene,CDR3aa,CDR3nt
TRBJ2-7,once,-,TRBV19,CASSIDRSYEQYF,TGTGCCAGTAGTATAGACCGATCCTACGAGCAGTACTTC
TRBJ1-3,-,-,TRBV5-1,CASRRAALSGSSGNTIYF,TGCGCCAGCAGACGGGCCGCCCTCTCAGGGAGCTCTGGAAACACCATATATTTT
TRBJ1-2,-,TRBD1,TRBV18,CASSQSTGVLNYGYTF,TGTGCCAGCTCACAATCGACAGGGGTCTTAAACTATGGCTACACCTTC
TRBJ2-7,-,TRBD1,TRBV6-2/TRBV6-3,CASSRPGTGGEQYF,TGTGCCAGCAGTCGTCCCGGGACAGGGGGCGAGCAGTACTTC
TRBJ1-2,-,-,TRBV7-9,CASSPGPSYGYTF,TGTGCCAGCAGCCCCGGACCTTCCTATGGCTACACCTTC
TRBJ2-7,-,-,TRBV19,CASSIRTGSYEQYF,TGTGCCAGTAGTATACGGACGGGGTCCTACGAGCAGTACTTC
TRBJ2-4,-,-,TRBV7-9,CASSLARGAAKNIQYF,TGTGCCAGCAGCTTAGCCAGGGGGGCGGCCAAAAACATTCAGTACTTC
TRBJ1-5,-,-,TRBV19,CASRLGGGSQPQHF,TGTGCCAGTCGACTCGGGGGTGGGAGTCAGCCCCAGCATTTT
TRBJ2-7,-,-,TRBV6-2/TRBV6-3,CASSWVIGEQYF,TGTGCCAGCAGTTGGGTCATCGGTGAGCAGTACTTC
TRBJ2-7,-,TRBD2,TRBV5-1,CASSLAPSGGSEQYF,TGCGCCAGCAGCTTGGCCCCTAGCGGGGGTAGCGAGCAGTACTTC